What follows are 32 T cell receptor beta chains derived from one specimen sequenced in a study of blood T cell repertoires in COVID-19. Sequenced by immunoSEQ multiplex PCR; TCRdb stores in-frame clones only, minus some. The sample has roughly 150,000 clones, roughly four fifths seen once. The sequenced sample was peripheral blood. Receptors were obtained from a man between 65 and 85 years old with active or convalescent COVID-19.

V and J are TRBV14 and TRBJ2-3; 7 bases agree with TRBD2. This CDR3 has 16 residues. Looked up from germline, CDR1 is SGHDN and CDR2 is FVKESK. Trimming cost V 4 bases and J 0 bases; bases outside gene matches: 7. CDR3 in DNA: TGTGCCAGCAGCCGTCCGGGGCGGGGGAGCACAGATACGCAGTATTTT. Translating it yields CASSRPGRGSTDTQYF.

V usage is TRBV4-3 and J usage is TRBJ1-5; unclear D gene. Trimming removed 0 bases at V and 4 bases at J, with 10 bases between. The CDR3 loop spans 15 amino acids. Germline CDR1 reads LGHNA; CDR2 reads YSLEER. The CDR3 DNA reads as TGCGCCAGCAGCCAAGATACGGGATTTAATCAGCCCCAGCATTTT. It codes for CASSQDTGFNQPQHF.

This clone was observed once. V gene TRBV5-1 combines with J gene TRBJ1-5, with 8 bases that match TRBD1. Germline V gene data show CDR1 as SGHRS and CDR2 as YFSETQ. V gave up 5 bases and J gave up 0 bases; unmatched junction bases: 4. The CDR3 runs to 15 residues. CDR3 in DNA: TGCGCCAGCAGGGTGACAGGGGATAGCAATCAGCCCCAGCATTTT. Its protein product is CASRVTGDSNQPQHF.

This chain uses TRBV5-1 with TRBJ2-1, with 9 bases lining up with TRBD2. V gave up 6 bases and J gave up 2 bases; unmatched junction bases: 9. Per the germline V gene, CDR1 is SGHRS and CDR2 is YFSETQ. This CDR3 is 16 amino acids long. The chain's CDR3 is CASNLLPSGAYNEQFF. CDR3 DNA: TGCGCCAGCAACCTCCTTCCTAGCGGGGCCTACAATGAGCAGTTCTTC.

V usage is TRBV6-2 or TRBV6-3 and J usage is TRBJ1-2, with 7 nucleotides matching TRBD1. Germline V gene data show CDR1 as MNHEY and CDR2 as SVGEGT. Unmatched junction bases numbered 11, after V lost 5 bases and J lost 8 bases. The CDR3 loop spans 14 amino acids. CDR3 bases: TGTGCCAGCAGTACCCGACAGGGTCGGAGGGGCTACACCTTC. It translates to CASSTRQGRRGYTF.

The V gene is TRBV5-1, the J gene TRBJ2-7; maybe TRBD2 (6 bases). Trimming shortened V by 3 bases and J by 3 bases, and 19 bases separated the two germline ends. This CDR3 is built from 16 residues. The germline gives CDR1 SGHRS, CDR2 YFSETQ. The CDR3 region is CASSSQPGPGDYEQYF. The CDR3 DNA is TGCGCCAGCAGCTCCCAACCGGGACCGGGGGACTACGAGCAGTACTTC. Variable domain in full (rest from reference TRBV5-1 and TRBJ2-7): KAGVTQTPRYLIKTRGQQVTLSCSPISGHRSVSWYQQTPGQGLQFLFEYFSETQRNKGNFPGRFSGRQFSNSRSEMNVSTLELGDSALYLCASSSQPGPGDYEQYFGPGTRLTVT.

The rearrangement links TRBV28 to TRBJ1-5, with D perhaps TRBD1 (5 bases). The V and J ends lost 3 bases and 0 bases respectively, with 18 bases between them. Per germline, CDR1 MDHEN and CDR2 SYDVKM. The CDR3 is 18 residues long. CDR3 sequence reads: CASSFPTGGGDSNQPQHF. CDR3 coding DNA: TGTGCCAGCAGTTTTCCTACCGGGGGGGGAGATAGCAATCAGCCCCAGCATTTT.

In this sample, this clone turned up once. The CDR3 DNA sequence: TGTGCCAGCAGTTTAGCGGGTCTCTCCTACGAGCAGTACTTC. Translation gives CASSLAGLSYEQYF. The V call is TRBV6-5, the J call TRBJ2-7; TRBD2 aligns across 7 bases. The CDR3 runs 14 residues. Trimming cost V 4 bases and J 0 bases; bases outside gene matches: 3. Germline V gene sequence: CDR1 MNHEY, CDR2 SVGAGI.

This clone has just one count. This chain connects TRBV15 to TRBJ2-7; D possibly corresponds to TRBD2 (5 bases). Trimming removed 2 bases at V and 5 bases at J, with 13 bases between. This CDR3 contains 14 residues. Germline V gene sequence: CDR1 LNHNV, CDR2 YYDKDF (reference sequence). CDR3 residues: CATSRPTRGHEQYF. CDR3 bases: TGTGCCACCAGCAGACCCACTAGAGGTCACGAGCAGTACTTC.

The chain employs TRBV5-6 and TRBJ1-3, with a possible D match to TRBD1 (5 bases). The germline V and J ends were trimmed by 1 base and 0 bases, with 17 bases remaining between them. The CDR3 covers 18 residues. Looked up from germline, CDR1 is SGHDT and CDR2 is YYEEEE. The CDR3 nucleotides are TGTGCCAGCAGCTTGTTCAGGGCCTCCTGGAGCTCTGGAAACACCATATATTTT. The encoded protein is CASSLFRASWSSGNTIYF.

CDR3 sequence reads: CASSWSGAYEQYF. The CDR3 region has the DNA TGTGCCAGTAGTTGGTCAGGGGCCTACGAGCAGTACTTC. The chain combines TRBV19 with TRBJ2-7, with D possibly matching TRBD1 (6 bases). Germline CDR1 reads LNHDA; CDR2 reads SQIVND (reference sequence). V lost 5 bases and J lost 2, with 10 bases in between. The CDR3 spans 13 residues.

V gene TRBV30 combines with J gene TRBJ1-5; D gene uncertain. This CDR3 is 15 amino acids long. V lost 0 bases and J lost 7, with 16 bases in between. Germline CDR1 reads GTSNPN; CDR2 reads SVGIG (reference sequence). The CDR3 spells CAWSVQPYRGQPQHF. As DNA, the CDR3 is TGTGCCTGGAGTGTACAGCCTTACCGGGGACAGCCCCAGCATTTT.

V is TRBV19 and J is TRBJ1-1, with 10 bases lining up with TRBD1. The germline V gene has CDR1 LNHDA and CDR2 SQIVND (reference sequence). The CDR3 spans 17 residues. The trim removed 5 bases at V and 0 bases at J, leaving 9 bases unmatched. In DNA, the CDR3 is TGTGCCAGTAGTCGGGGACAGGGGAGAGGGTTGAACACTGAAGCTTTCTTT. It encodes CASSRGQGRGLNTEAFF.

The chain links TRBV4-3 to TRBJ1-2, with 9 bases identical to TRBD1. From germline, CDR1 is LGHNA and CDR2 YSLEER. J lost 4 bases, V lost 3 bases, and 6 bases had no gene match. The CDR3 has 15 amino acids. CDR3 nucleotide sequence: TGCGCCAGCAGCCAGGAAGGACAGGGGATCTATGGCTACACCTTC. It is translated as CASSQEGQGIYGYTF.

V gene TRBV9 combines with J gene TRBJ2-5, with TRBD2 matching over 10 bases. CDR1 is SGDLS, CDR2 YYNGEE, per germline. The J segment lost 5 bases and the V segment lost 0 bases, leaving 10 bases of the junction unmatched. The CDR3 totals 17 residues. DNA for the CDR3: TGTGCCAGCAGCGTAGCTGCTAGCGGGGGCCCTCGGGAGACCCAGTACTTC. Translated: CASSVAASGGPRETQYF.

This chain joins TRBV6-2 or TRBV6-3 and TRBJ1-1; a weak D match, TRBD1 (6 bases). The length of the CDR3 is 16 residues. Trimming removed 2 bases from V and 0 bases from J, with 13 bases in between. Germline V gives CDR1 MNHEY, CDR2 SVGEGT. The CDR3 region is CASSYGGARMNTEAFF. The CDR3, as DNA: TGTGCCAGCAGTTACGGGGGGGCGCGGATGAACACTGAAGCTTTCTTT.

This rearrangement joins TRBV4-1 to TRBJ2-2; tentatively, D is TRBD2 (5 bases). Trimming left V 2 bases short and J 3 bases short, with 16 bases between. CDR1 and CDR2 (germline): MGHRA, YSYEKL. The CDR3 runs to 17 residues. The CDR3 DNA sequence: TGCGCCAGCAGCCAAATGGCGGCGGGTCTCTACACCGGGGAGCTGTTTTTT. As protein: CASSQMAAGLYTGELFF.

V and J are TRBV18 and TRBJ2-5; weak D call: TRBD2 (6 bases). The CDR3 is 16 residues long. Germline V gene data show CDR1 as KGHSH and CDR2 as LQKENI. The ends were cut back, 1 base at V and 0 bases at J, with 12 bases in the middle. CDR3 in DNA: TGTGCCAGCTCACCACTCCGGGTAGCGGACCAAGAGACCCAGTACTTC. Residues: CASSPLRVADQETQYF.

V and J are TRBV7-9 and TRBJ2-1; TRBD2 matches at 10 bases. From germline, CDR1 is SEHNR and CDR2 FQNEAQ (reference sequence). V shed 2 bases, J shed 8 bases, and the junction held 9 bases outside the gene matches. This CDR3 has 16 residues. The CDR3 DNA reads TGTGCCAGCAGCTTAAGAGCGGGAGGGCCAGGCGATGAGCAGTTCTTC. Protein product: CASSLRAGGPGDEQFF.

The rearrangement uses TRBV18 and TRBJ1-5; 7 bases align to TRBD1. The length of the CDR3 is 17 residues. Trimming took 5 bases from V and 3 from J; bases not matched to a gene: 13. Germline values: CDR1 KGHSH, CDR2 LQKENI. CDR3: CASSITGAGALNQPQHF. The CDR3 region has the DNA TGTGCCAGCTCAATAACAGGGGCCGGAGCTCTCAATCAGCCCCAGCATTTT.

The rearrangement uses TRBV19 and TRBJ2-1, with 10 bases lining up with TRBD2. CDR3 size: 17 residues. Germline CDR1 LNHDA, CDR2 SQIVND (reference sequence). V lost 3 bases and J lost 5; bases outside the gene matches: 10. The CDR3 protein is CASSINWLAGANNEQFF. The CDR3 DNA follows: TGTGCCAGTAGTATTAATTGGCTAGCGGGGGCTAACAATGAGCAGTTCTTC.

The chain joins TRBV6-1 to TRBJ2-6; 8 nucleotides align to TRBD2. The CDR3 is made up of 15 amino acids. Germline loops: CDR1 MNHNS, CDR2 SASEGT. V was pared by 3 bases and J by 2 bases, with 0 bases of the junction left unmatched. CDR3 sequence (DNA): TGTGCCAGCAGTGAGCGGGGGGCTGGGGCCAACGTCCTGACTTTC. Amino acids: CASSERGAGANVLTF.

This clone was observed a few times. The chain employs TRBV5-1 and TRBJ2-2; the match to TRBD1 covers 9 bases. The germline V gene has CDR1 SGHRS and CDR2 YFSETQ. This CDR3 is 15 amino acids long. V lost 7 bases, J lost 3 bases, and 7 bases stayed unmatched. This CDR3 is CASGQGFIDTGELFF. The CDR3 DNA is TGCGCCAGCGGACAGGGGTTTATTGACACCGGGGAGCTGTTTTTT.

The rearrangement uses TRBV3-1 (or the pseudogene TRBV3-2) and TRBJ2-7; possibly TRBD2 for D (6 bases). This CDR3 has 14 residues. V lost 5 bases and J 7 bases, leaving 18 bases between the germline ends. From germline, CDR1 is LGHDT and CDR2 YNNKEL (reference sequence). The CDR3 region has the DNA TGTGCCAGCAGCAGGGGAGGCGGCGGCGGGGAGCAGTACTTC. It yields the protein CASSRGGGGGEQYF.

CDR3 nucleotide sequence: TGTGCCAGCAGCTTGGGATCGGGCGGGAGCTCTGGAAACACCATATATTTT. Translated: CASSLGSGGSSGNTIYF. This sequence joins TRBV5-4 and TRBJ1-3, with D unclear. This CDR3 comprises 17 residues. Trimming shortened V by 0 bases and J by 0 bases, and 13 bases separated the two germline ends. Germline lookup yields CDR1 SGHNT and CDR2 YYREEE (reference sequence).

This clone was seen a handful of times. The chain employs TRBV11-2 and TRBJ1-1; D might be TRBD1 (5 bases). The CDR3 covers 16 residues. Trimming cost V 4 bases and J 1 base, with 16 bases left between them. Germline values: CDR1 SGHAT, CDR2 FQNNGV. The CDR3 region is CASSSALGRGNTEAFF. The DNA of the CDR3 is TGTGCCAGCAGCTCTGCCTTGGGGAGGGGGAACACTGAAGCTTTCTTT.

This clone is a singleton in its sample. The J gene is TRBJ1-2, the V gene TRBV5-4, with D maybe TRBD1 (6 bases). Germline V gives CDR1 SGHNT, CDR2 YYREEE (reference sequence). There are 14 residues in the CDR3. Trimming left V 4 bases short and J 4 bases short, with 14 bases between. In DNA form, the CDR3 reads TGTGCCAGCAGCACCGAAACAGGGACCTATGGCTACACCTTC. This codes for CASSTETGTYGYTF. The whole variable domain, filled in from reference TRBV5-4 and TRBJ1-2, reads ETGVTQSPTHLIKTRGQQVTLRCSSQSGHNTVSWYQQALGQGPQFIFQYYREEENGRGNFPPRFSGLQFPNYSSELNVNALELDDSALYLCASSTETGTYGYTFGSGTRLTVV.

This chain links TRBV4-1 with TRBJ2-7, with TRBD2 matching over 9 bases. V lost 1 base, J lost 5 bases, and 6 bases stayed unmatched. The CDR3 consists of 15 residues. CDR1 and CDR2 (germline): MGHRA, YSYEKL. The CDR3 DNA follows: TGCGCCAGCAGCCAAGGGCTAGCGGGGAATAACGAGCAGTACTTC. It encodes CASSQGLAGNNEQYF.

The J gene is TRBJ1-6, the V gene TRBV30; D not certain. The CDR3 has 14 amino acids. Germline CDR1 GTSNPN, CDR2 SVGIG (reference sequence). V was cut by 6 bases and J by 3 bases, with 12 bases left in between. CDR3 DNA sequence: TGTGCCTGTTCGACTGTAATCTATAATTCACCCCTCCACTTT. Its translation: CACSTVIYNSPLHF.

This clone was observed a handful of times. The chain links TRBV7-2 to TRBJ1-2; 7 bases align to TRBD1. CDR3 length: 16 amino acids. Germline values: CDR1 SGHTA, CDR2 FQGNSA. The V segment lost 4 bases and the J segment 10 bases; nucleotides outside the gene matches: 18. This CDR3 is CASSSRPHDRASVYTF. The CDR3 DNA sequence: TGTGCCAGCAGCTCCCGACCCCACGACAGGGCCTCCGTCTACACCTTC.

V gene TRBV7-2 combines with J gene TRBJ1-2; the match to TRBD1 covers 8 bases. V dropped 5 bases and J dropped 7; count of bases not matched to a gene: 12. The CDR3 loop spans 15 amino acids. Germline CDR1 is SGHTA and CDR2 is FQGNSA. The CDR3 spells CASSPLRQGMRGYTF. The CDR3 bases are TGTGCCAGCAGCCCGCTACGACAGGGGATGCGTGGCTACACCTTC.

This clone was observed many times. J is TRBJ1-2 and V is TRBV18, with TRBD1 as a possible D gene (5 bases). The CDR3 is 18 amino acids. V lost 3 bases and J 3 bases, leaving 23 bases between the germline ends. The germline gives CDR1 KGHSH, CDR2 LQKENI. The CDR3 DNA is TGTGCCAGCTCACCTTCGGGTCCAGGGCCCGGCATTGACTATGGCTACACCTTC. Its translation: CASSPSGPGPGIDYGYTF. Based on the CDR3 plus reference TRBV18 and TRBJ1-2, the full variable domain is NAGVMQNPRHLVRRRGQEARLRCSPMKGHSHVYWYRQLPEEGLKFMVYLQKENIIDESGMPKERFSAEFPKEGPSILRIQQVVRGDSAAYFCASSPSGPGPGIDYGYTFGSGTRLTVV.